This passage covers 23 T cell receptor beta chains from one sample sequenced in a study of Graves' ophthalmopathy and Graves' hyperthyroidism. Scientists amplified the TCR beta CDR3 regions from RNA transcripts. The authors performed first-round RT-PCR with HTBI primers and then a second-round multiplex PCR. TCRdb fed the multiplex PCR reads into MiXCR, producing one record per CDR3 protein. The repertoire includes 240,000 or so distinct CDR3 sequences, around 50% of them detected once, and approximately 44% sits in the top ten. Source material: peripheral blood. Receptor source: an adult man with Graves' ophthalmopathy.

The V and J genes are TRBV7-8 and TRBJ2-7; maybe TRBD2 (5 bases). The tail of the sequence fits TRBJ2-1 better, so the J call may be wrong. This CDR3 spans 15 amino acids. CDR1 SGHVS and CDR2 FQNEAQ come from the germline V gene. CDR3 region: CASSLTLSEGEKQFF. In DNA, the CDR3 is TGTGCCAGCAGCTTAACCCTCTCCGAGGGTGAAAAGCAGTTCTTC.

Many counts were recorded for this clonotype. The chain joins TRBV29-1 to TRBJ1-4; D is unclear. Germline CDR1 is SQVTM and CDR2 is ANQGSEA. Trimming took 3 bases from V and 4 from J, leaving 9 bases between them. The CDR3 has 13 residues. The DNA of the CDR3 is TGCAGCGTTGATACGGGTGGTAATGAAAAACTGTTTTTT. Translation gives CSVDTGGNEKLFF.

The chain combines TRBV10-3 with TRBJ1-5; 7 bases are a match to TRBD1. The CDR3 has 15 amino acids. Looked up from germline, CDR1 is ENHRY and CDR2 is SYGVKD. With 8 bases clipped from V and 4 bases from J, the junction kept 11 bases outside the gene matches. The CDR3 nucleotides are TGTGCCATCGAGGGGGCGCGGAGAACTAATCAGCCCCAGCATTTT. Translation: CAIEGARRTNQPQHF.

The J gene is TRBJ2-3, the V gene TRBV7-9; either TRBD1 or TRBD2 may fit D (5 bases each). Trimming pared 5 bases from V and 4 bases from J, leaving 13 bases between. CDR1 and CDR2 from the germline V gene are SEHNR and FQNEAQ (reference sequence). This CDR3 has 14 amino acids. CDR3 in DNA: TGTGCCAGCAGCCCCGGGACCAGCGCAGATACGCAGTATTTT. Its translation is CASSPGTSADTQYF.

The chain joins TRBV5-1 to TRBJ1-6, with TRBD1 matching over 7 bases. Losses at the gene ends were 6 bases for V and 8 bases for J; bases not matched to a gene: 5. Germline CDR1 is SGHRS and CDR2 is YFSETQ. The CDR3 extends over 13 amino acids. CDR3 nucleotides: TGCGCCAGCAAAGGGACAGAATATTCACCCCTCCACTTT. This codes for CASKGTEYSPLHF.

V gene TRBV2 combines with J gene TRBJ2-2; a weak D match, TRBD1 (7 bases). V was shortened by 5 bases and J by 4 bases, with 20 bases between the two germline ends. Germline CDR1 is SNHLY and CDR2 is FYNNEI. This CDR3 is 17 amino acids long. The CDR3 here is CASSTSPGQKITGELFF. The CDR3 DNA sequence: TGTGCCAGCAGTACTAGCCCGGGACAGAAGATCACCGGGGAGCTGTTTTTT.

This clonotype was observed at least ten times. The V call is TRBV2, the J call TRBJ2-7; either TRBD1 or TRBD2 may supply D (5 bases each). The CDR3 is 15 residues long. The V and J ends lost 6 bases and 2 bases respectively, with 17 bases between them. Germline V gene data show CDR1 as SNHLY and CDR2 as FYNNEI. Written as DNA, the CDR3 is TGTGCCAGCAGCCAAGAGAGGGACGTCGCCTACGAGCAGTACTTC. It codes for CASSQERDVAYEQYF.

This clonotype occurred many times. The CDR3 DNA reads TGTGCCAGCAGTGCCCAGGTGGAGACCCAGTACTTC. As protein: CASSAQVETQYF. V and J are TRBV7-2 and TRBJ2-5; D ambiguous. Per germline, CDR1 SGHTA and CDR2 FQGNSA. V was pared by 6 bases and J by 5 bases, with 10 bases between. The CDR3 extends over 12 amino acids.

The V call is TRBV12-3 or TRBV12-4, the J call TRBJ1-1; no definite D call. Deletions cut 2 bases from V and 1 base from J, with 8 bases between. The CDR3 loop spans 14 amino acids. CDR3 region: CASSLHNKNTEAFF. The DNA of the CDR3 is TGTGCCAGCAGTTTACACAATAAGAACACTGAAGCTTTCTTT.

V is TRBV7-2 and J is TRBJ2-5, with a tentative D call TRBD2 (5 bases). This CDR3 is built from 16 residues. V dropped 3 bases and J dropped 2 bases, with 16 bases sitting between them. Germline V gene data show CDR1 as SGHTA and CDR2 as FQGNSA. The CDR3 loop is CASSLRRRATQETQYF. CDR3 in DNA: TGTGCCAGCAGCTTGAGACGGCGGGCGACTCAAGAGACCCAGTACTTC.

The chain recombines TRBV2 with TRBJ2-3; tentatively, D is TRBD1 (6 bases). The CDR3 loop spans 15 amino acids. The germline V and J ends were trimmed by 6 bases and 1 base, with 14 bases remaining between them. Germline V lookup: CDR1 SNHLY, CDR2 FYNNEI. The CDR3 spells CASSEGRQGTDTQYF. In DNA form, the CDR3 reads TGTGCCAGCAGCGAGGGCAGACAGGGCACAGATACGCAGTATTTT.

This clonotype has a handful of counts. V and J are TRBV29-1 and TRBJ1-2, with TRBD1 matching over 7 bases. This CDR3 region has 12 residues. Germline CDR1 reads SQVTM; CDR2 reads ANQGSEA. Trimming removed 5 bases from V and 3 bases from J; junction bases left unmatched: 3. The CDR3 coding sequence is TGCAGCGTTCCCACAGGGGACTATGGCTACACCTTC. Its protein product is CSVPTGDYGYTF.

This clonotype was observed a single time. The CDR3 DNA reads TGTGCCAGCAGCTGGCGGGGACAGGGAGGATCGAACACCGGGGAGCTGTTTTTT. As protein: CASSWRGQGGSNTGELFF. The chain joins TRBV7-3 to TRBJ2-2; TRBD1 aligns across 9 bases. CDR3 length equals 18 residues. Germline V gene data show CDR1 as SGHTA and CDR2 as FQGTGA. Losses at the gene ends were 4 bases for V and 0 bases for J; bases not matched to a gene: 9.

This clonotype was seen at least ten times. This CDR3 is CATSELDRGEETQYF. The CDR3 coding sequence is TGTGCCACCAGTGAACTTGACAGGGGAGAAGAGACCCAGTACTTC. V gene TRBV24-1 combines with J gene TRBJ2-5, with 8 bases aligning to TRBD1. The CDR3 totals 15 residues. The V and J ends lost 4 bases and 3 bases, in that order; junction bases with no gene match: 6. The germline CDR1 and CDR2 sequences are KGHDR and SFDVKD.

The V gene is TRBV2, the J gene TRBJ2-2; tentatively, D is TRBD1 or TRBD2 (5 bases each). Trimming pared 5 bases from V and 12 bases from J, leaving 10 bases between. CDR1 and CDR2 (germline): SNHLY, FYNNEI. The CDR3 loop spans 11 amino acids. The CDR3 nucleotides read TGTGCCAGCAGTCTATCGGGACAGCTGTTTTTT. It encodes CASSLSGQLFF. The full variable domain, its missing parts supplied by reference TRBV2 and TRBJ2-2, is EPEVTQTPSHQVTQMGQEVILRCVPISNHLYFYWYRQILGQKVEFLVSFYNNEISEKSEIFDDQFSVERPDGSNFTLKIRSTKLEDSAMYFCASSLSGQLFFGEGSRLTVL.

To note about this clonotype: Given the absence of the conserved phenylalanine or tryptophan at the CDR3 end, a read error is likely. This rearrangement joins TRBV20-1 to TRBJ1-1, with 8 bases that match TRBD1. CDR1 DFQATT and CDR2 SNEGSKA come from the germline V gene (reference sequence). V was pared by 7 bases and J by 4 bases, with 8 bases of the junction left unmatched. The CDR3 spans 13 residues. CDR3 protein: CSVSQGATTEAFS. The DNA of the CDR3 is TGCAGTGTTAGTCAGGGGGCGACCACTGAAGCTTTCTCT.

The rearrangement uses TRBV12-3 or TRBV12-4 and TRBJ2-7; 10 bases are shared with TRBD2. V dropped 4 bases and J dropped 7; count of bases not matched to a gene: 16. The CDR3 runs 17 residues. CDR3 nucleotide sequence: TGTGCCAGCAGTTCCCCTCACGGACTAGCGGATTTCGGGGAGCAGTACTTC. It is translated as CASSSPHGLADFGEQYF.

With respect to this clonotype: The junction shows a germline mismatch at one end, possibly a read error. The chain carries TRBV10-3 and TRBJ2-7; TRBD2 is a possible D gene (5 bases). Looked up from germline, CDR1 is ENHRY and CDR2 is SYGVKD. The CDR3 length is 14 residues. CDR3 DNA sequence: TGTGCCAGCAGTTCAGAGGGCTTGTTCCACGAGCAGTACTTC. Protein sequence: CASSSEGLFHEQYF.

This clonotype was counted between two and nine times. DNA for the CDR3: TGTGCCAGCAGCTTAGTTCTAGCGACTCACTACGAGCAGTACTTC. It codes for CASSLVLATHYEQYF. The chain couples TRBV7-9 to TRBJ2-7, with D possibly matching TRBD2 (6 bases). CDR3 size: 15 residues. CDR1 and CDR2 from the germline V gene are SEHNR and FQNEAQ (reference sequence). Trimming stripped 1 base from V and 3 bases from J, with 13 bases between.

J is TRBJ2-2 and V is TRBV24-1; D is undetermined. Between the trimmed V and J ends, which lost 6 bases and 6 bases, there was a span of 7 bases. The CDR3 is 12 amino acids. Germline values: CDR1 KGHDR, CDR2 SFDVKD. CDR3: CATSRNSGELFF. DNA for the CDR3: TGTGCCACCAGTCGAAACTCCGGGGAGCTGTTTTTT.

V gene TRBV20-1 combines with J gene TRBJ1-6; 11 bases are a match to TRBD1. Germline loops: CDR1 DFQATT, CDR2 SNEGSKA (reference sequence). The V and J ends lost 3 bases and 9 bases, in that order; junction bases with no gene match: 4. CDR3 size: 14 residues. This chain's CDR3 is CSARGTGGSSPLHF. The CDR3 DNA reads as TGCAGTGCTAGGGGGACAGGGGGAAGTTCACCCCTCCACTTT.

This clonotype was detected a few times. This sequence joins TRBV9 and TRBJ1-2; D gene unclear. CDR1 and CDR2 (germline): SGDLS, YYNGEE. The CDR3 length is 13 residues. The V and J ends lost 4 bases and 6 bases respectively, with 13 bases between them. The chain's CDR3 is CASSSWTANGYTF. The CDR3 region has the DNA TGTGCCAGCAGCTCCTGGACGGCCAATGGCTACACCTTC.

CDR3 DNA sequence: TGCGCCAGCAGCTTGGGAGCGGGAGTCTCCGGGGAGCTGTTTTTT. This sequence encodes CASSLGAGVSGELFF. The rearrangement links TRBV5-1 to TRBJ2-2, with 8 bases fitting TRBD2. Germline V gene lookup returns CDR1 SGHRS and CDR2 YFSETQ. The CDR3 loop spans 15 amino acids. The trim removed 0 bases at V and 6 bases at J, leaving 4 bases unmatched.